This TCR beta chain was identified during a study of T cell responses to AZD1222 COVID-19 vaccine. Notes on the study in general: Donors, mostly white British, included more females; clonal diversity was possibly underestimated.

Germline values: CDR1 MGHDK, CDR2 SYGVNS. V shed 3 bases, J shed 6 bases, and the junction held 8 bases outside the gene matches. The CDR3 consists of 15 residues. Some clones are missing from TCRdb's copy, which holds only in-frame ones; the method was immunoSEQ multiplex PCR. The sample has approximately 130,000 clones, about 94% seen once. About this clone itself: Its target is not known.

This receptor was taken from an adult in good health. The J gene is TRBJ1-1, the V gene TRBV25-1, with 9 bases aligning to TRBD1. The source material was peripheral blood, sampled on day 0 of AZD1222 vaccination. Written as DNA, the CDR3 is TGTGCCAGCAGTGACCCGGGACAGGGAATGTCTGAAGCTTTCTTT. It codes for CASSDPGQGMSEAFF.